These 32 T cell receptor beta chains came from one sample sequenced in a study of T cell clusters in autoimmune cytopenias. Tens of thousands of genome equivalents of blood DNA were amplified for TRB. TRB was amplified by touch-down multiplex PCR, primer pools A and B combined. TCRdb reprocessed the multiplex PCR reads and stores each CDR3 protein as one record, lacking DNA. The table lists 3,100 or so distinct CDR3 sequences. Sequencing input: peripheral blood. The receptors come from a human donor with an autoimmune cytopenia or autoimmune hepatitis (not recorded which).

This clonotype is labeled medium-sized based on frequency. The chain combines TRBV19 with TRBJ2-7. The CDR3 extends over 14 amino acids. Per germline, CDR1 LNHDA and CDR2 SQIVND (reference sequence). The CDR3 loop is CASSIDPSSYEQYF.

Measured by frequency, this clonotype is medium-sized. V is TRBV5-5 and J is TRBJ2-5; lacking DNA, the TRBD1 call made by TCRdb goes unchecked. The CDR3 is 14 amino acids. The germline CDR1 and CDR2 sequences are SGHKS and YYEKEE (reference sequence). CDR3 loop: CASSSRQGEETQYF.

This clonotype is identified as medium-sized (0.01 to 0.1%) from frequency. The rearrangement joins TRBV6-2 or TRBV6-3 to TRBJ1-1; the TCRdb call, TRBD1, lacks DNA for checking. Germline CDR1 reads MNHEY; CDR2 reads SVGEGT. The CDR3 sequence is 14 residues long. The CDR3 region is CASSLTGRRTEAFF.

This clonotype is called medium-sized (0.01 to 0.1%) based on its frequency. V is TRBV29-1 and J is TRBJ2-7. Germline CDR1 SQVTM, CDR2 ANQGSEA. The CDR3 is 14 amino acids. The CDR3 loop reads CSVEGGQLPYEQYF.

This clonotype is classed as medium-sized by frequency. The CDR3 here is CASSLGTGGSETQYF. This chain uses TRBV7-2 with TRBJ2-5; TCRdb's D gene call, TRBD1, goes unchecked for lack of DNA. The CDR3 is made up of 15 amino acids. Germline assignment: CDR1 SGHTA and CDR2 FQGNSA.

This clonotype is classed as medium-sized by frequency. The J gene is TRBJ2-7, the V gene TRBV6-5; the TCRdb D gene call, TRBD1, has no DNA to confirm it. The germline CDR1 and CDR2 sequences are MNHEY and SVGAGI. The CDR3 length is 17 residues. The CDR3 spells CASSYDPAYREGYEQYF.

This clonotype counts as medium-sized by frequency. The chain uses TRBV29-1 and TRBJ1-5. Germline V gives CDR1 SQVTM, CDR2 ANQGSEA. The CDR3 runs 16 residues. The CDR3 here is CSVDGFRSNSNQPQHF.

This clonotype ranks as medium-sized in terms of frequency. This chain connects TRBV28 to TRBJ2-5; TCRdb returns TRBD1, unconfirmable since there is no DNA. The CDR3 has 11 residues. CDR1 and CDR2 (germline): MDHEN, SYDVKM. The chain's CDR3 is CASSFGGTQYF.

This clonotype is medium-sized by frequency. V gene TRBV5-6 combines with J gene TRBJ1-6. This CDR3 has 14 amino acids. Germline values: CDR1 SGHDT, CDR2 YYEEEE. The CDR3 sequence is CASSLGGGNSPLHF.

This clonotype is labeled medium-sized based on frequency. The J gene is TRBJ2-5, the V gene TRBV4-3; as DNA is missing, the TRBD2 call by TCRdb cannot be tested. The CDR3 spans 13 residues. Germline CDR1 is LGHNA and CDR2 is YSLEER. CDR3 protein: CASSPGLEETQYF.

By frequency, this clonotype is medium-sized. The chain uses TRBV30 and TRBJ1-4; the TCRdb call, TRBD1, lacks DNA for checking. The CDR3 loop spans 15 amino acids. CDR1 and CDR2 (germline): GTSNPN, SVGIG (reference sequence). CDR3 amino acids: CAWSVDRGPQEKLFF.

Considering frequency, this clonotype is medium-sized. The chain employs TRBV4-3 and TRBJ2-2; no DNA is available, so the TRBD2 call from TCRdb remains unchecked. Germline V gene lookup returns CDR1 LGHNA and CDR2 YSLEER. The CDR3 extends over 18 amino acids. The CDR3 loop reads CASSQFGLAGVAIGELFF.

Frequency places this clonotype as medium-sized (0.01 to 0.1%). CDR3 in amino acids: CATATGQRTEAFF. The chain combines TRBV27 with TRBJ1-1; TCRdb outputs TRBD1, but without DNA this stays unchecked. CDR1 is MNHEY and CDR2 is SMNVEV in the germline V gene (reference sequence). CDR3 size: 13 residues.

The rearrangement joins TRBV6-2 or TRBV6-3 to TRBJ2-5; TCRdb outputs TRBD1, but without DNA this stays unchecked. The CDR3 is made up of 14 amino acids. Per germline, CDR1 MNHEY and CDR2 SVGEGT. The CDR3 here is CASSYLGGRETQYF.

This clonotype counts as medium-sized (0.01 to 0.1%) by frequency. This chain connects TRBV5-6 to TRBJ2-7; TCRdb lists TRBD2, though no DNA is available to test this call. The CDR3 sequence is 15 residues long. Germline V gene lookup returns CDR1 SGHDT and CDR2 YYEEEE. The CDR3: CASSLLAGESSEQYF.

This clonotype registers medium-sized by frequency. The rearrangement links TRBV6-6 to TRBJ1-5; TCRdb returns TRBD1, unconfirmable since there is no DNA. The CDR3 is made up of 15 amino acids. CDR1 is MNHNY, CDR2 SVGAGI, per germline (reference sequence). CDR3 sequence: CASSYLDRGKQPQHF.

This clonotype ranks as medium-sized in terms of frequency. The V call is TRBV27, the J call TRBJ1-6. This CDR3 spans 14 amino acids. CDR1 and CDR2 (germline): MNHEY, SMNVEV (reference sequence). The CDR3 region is CASSFDGNNSPLHF.

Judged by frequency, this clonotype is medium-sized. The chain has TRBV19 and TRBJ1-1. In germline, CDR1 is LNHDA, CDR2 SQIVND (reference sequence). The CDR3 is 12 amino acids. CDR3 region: CASSSGEVEAFF. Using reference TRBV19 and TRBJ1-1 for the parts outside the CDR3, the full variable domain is DGGITQSPKYLFRKEGQNVTLSCEQNLNHDAMYWYRQDPGQGLRLIYYSQIVNDFQKGDIAEGYSVSREKKESFPLTVTSAQKNPTAFYLCASSSGEVEAFFGQGTRLTVV.

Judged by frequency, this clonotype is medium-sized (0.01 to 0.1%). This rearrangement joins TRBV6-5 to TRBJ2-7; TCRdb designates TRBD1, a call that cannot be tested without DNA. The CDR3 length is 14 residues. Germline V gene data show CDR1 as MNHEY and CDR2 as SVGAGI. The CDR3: CASSYSAGDNEQYF.

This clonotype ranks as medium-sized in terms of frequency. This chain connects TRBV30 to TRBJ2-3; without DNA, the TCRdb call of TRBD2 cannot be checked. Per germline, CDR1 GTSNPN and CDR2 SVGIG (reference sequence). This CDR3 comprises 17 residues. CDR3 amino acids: CAWSVGFLAGVRDTQYF.

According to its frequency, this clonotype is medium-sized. CDR3 protein: CASRAGFLEAFF. The V gene is TRBV28, the J gene TRBJ1-1. The germline gives CDR1 MDHEN, CDR2 SYDVKM. This CDR3 contains 12 residues.

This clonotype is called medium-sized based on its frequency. The CDR3 here is CAWSSTHYNEQFF. V usage is TRBV30 and J usage is TRBJ2-1. The germline V gene encodes CDR1 GTSNPN and CDR2 SVGIG (reference sequence). The CDR3 totals 13 residues.

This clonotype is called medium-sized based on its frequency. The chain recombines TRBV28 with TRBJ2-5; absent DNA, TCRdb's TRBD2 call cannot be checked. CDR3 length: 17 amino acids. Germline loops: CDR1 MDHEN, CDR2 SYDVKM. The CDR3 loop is CASSFGASGSVVETQYF.

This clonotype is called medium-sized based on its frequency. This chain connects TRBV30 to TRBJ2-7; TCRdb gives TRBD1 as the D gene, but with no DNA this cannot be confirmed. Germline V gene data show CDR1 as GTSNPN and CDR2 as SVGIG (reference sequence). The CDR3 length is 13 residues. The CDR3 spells CAWSVTGPYEQYF.

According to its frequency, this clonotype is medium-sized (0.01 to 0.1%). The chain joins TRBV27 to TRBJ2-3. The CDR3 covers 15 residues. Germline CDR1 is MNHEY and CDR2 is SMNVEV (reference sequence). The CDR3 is CASRIQGRGTDTQYF.

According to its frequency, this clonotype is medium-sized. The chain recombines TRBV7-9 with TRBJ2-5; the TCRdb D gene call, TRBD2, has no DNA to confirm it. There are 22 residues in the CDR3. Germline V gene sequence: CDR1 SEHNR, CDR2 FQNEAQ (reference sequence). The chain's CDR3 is CASSLVPQGLAGDEVYGETQYF.

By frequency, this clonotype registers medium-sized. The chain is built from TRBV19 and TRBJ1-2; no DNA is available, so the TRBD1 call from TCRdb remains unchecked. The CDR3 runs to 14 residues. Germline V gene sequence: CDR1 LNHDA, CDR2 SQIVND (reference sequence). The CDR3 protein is CASNIDRATYGYTF.

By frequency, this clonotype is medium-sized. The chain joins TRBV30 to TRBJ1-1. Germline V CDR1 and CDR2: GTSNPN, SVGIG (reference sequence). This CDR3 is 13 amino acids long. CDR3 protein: CAWTRTRGTEAFF.

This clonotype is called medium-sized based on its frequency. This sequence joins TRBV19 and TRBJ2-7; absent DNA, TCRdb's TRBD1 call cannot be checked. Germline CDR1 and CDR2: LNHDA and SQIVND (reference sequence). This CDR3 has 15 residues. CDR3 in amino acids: CASSIDSTGHYEQYF. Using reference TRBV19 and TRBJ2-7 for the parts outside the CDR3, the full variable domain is DGGITQSPKYLFRKEGQNVTLSCEQNLNHDAMYWYRQDPGQGLRLIYYSQIVNDFQKGDIAEGYSVSREKKESFPLTVTSAQKNPTAFYLCASSIDSTGHYEQYFGPGTRLTVT.

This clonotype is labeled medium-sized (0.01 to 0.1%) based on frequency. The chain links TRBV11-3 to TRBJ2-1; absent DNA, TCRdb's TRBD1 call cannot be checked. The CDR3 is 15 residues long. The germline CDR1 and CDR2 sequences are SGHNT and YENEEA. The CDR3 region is CASSLGTGTNNEQFF.

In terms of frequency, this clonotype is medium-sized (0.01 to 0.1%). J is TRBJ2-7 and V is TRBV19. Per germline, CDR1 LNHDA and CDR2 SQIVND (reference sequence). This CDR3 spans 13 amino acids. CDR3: CASSGLTVYEQYF.

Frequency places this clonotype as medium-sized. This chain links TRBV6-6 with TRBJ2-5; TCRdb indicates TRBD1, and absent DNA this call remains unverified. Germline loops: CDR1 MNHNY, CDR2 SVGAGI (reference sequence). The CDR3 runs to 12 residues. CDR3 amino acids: CASRTGSETQYF.